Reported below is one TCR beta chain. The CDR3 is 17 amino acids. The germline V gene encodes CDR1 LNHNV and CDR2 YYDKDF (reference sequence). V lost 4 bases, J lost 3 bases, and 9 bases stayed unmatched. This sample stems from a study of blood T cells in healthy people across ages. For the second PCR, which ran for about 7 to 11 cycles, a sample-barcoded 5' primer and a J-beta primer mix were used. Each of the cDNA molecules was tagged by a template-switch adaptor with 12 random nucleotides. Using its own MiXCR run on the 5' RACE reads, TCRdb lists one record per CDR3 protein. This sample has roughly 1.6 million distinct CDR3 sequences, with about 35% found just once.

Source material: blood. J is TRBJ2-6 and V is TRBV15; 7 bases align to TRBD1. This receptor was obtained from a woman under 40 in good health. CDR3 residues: CATSIGPGTVGANVLTF. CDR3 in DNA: TGTGCCACCAGCATAGGCCCCGGGACAGTTGGGGCCAACGTCCTGACTTTC.